Each of the 5 T cell receptor beta chains below was sequenced from the same sample in a study of cytomegalovirus exposure and HLA in healthy donors. Primers included in the PCR were 60 Vbeta and 13 Jbeta primers. The data were produced by immunoSEQ multiplex PCR, yet TCRdb's version contains in-frame clones alone and is incomplete. Its clone listing holds around 100,000 clones. Material for sequencing was PBMCs. The receptors were sampled from a man aged 45-65 years in good health and CMV-seronegative.

The gene calls are TRBV4-3 and TRBJ2-7; weak D call: TRBD1 (6 bases). Germline CDR1 is LGHNA and CDR2 is YSLEER. There are 16 residues in the CDR3. V was shortened by 4 bases and J by 0 bases, with 16 bases between the two germline ends. As DNA, the CDR3 is TGCGCCAGCAGCCGAACCAGGGGTGAAAACTCCTACGAGCAGTACTTC. Translating gives CASSRTRGENSYEQYF.

The chain uses TRBV27 and TRBJ2-1; 10 nucleotides match TRBD2. The germline V gene has CDR1 MNHEY and CDR2 SMNVEV (reference sequence). The CDR3 is 16 amino acids. With V trimmed by 5 bases and J by 6 bases, 10 bases remained unmatched. This chain's CDR3 is CASSPLAGVRGNEQFF. CDR3 sequence (DNA): TGTGCCAGCAGTCCGCTAGCGGGAGTTAGGGGCAATGAGCAGTTCTTC.

This chain connects TRBV5-6 to TRBJ1-1; D unclear. The CDR3 is 15 residues long. V lost 4 bases and J 5 bases, leaving 18 bases between the germline ends. Germline V gene data show CDR1 as SGHDT and CDR2 as YYEEEE. In DNA form, the CDR3 reads TGTGCCAGCAGCCAGTTGGGTGCGGGTGAAACTGAAGCTTTCTTT. Amino acids: CASSQLGAGETEAFF.

The rearrangement links TRBV4-3 to TRBJ2-1; D may be TRBD1 (5 bases). The ends were cut back, 3 bases at V and 9 bases at J, with 12 bases in the middle. Germline V gives CDR1 LGHNA, CDR2 YSLEER. CDR3 length: 13 residues. The CDR3 sequence: CASSQPGRVEQFF. In nucleotides, the CDR3 is TGCGCCAGCAGCCAGCCAGGGCGTGTTGAGCAGTTCTTC.

V is TRBV2 and J is TRBJ1-5; 10 positions match TRBD1. The CDR3 contains 14 residues. J was trimmed by 6 bases and V by 5 bases; bases with no gene match: 4. Germline V lookup: CDR1 SNHLY, CDR2 FYNNEI. This CDR3 reads CASSRTGGIQPQHF. The CDR3 DNA reads as TGTGCCAGCAGTAGGACAGGGGGAATTCAGCCCCAGCATTTT.